This paragraph covers one T cell receptor (beta chain) sequence. Antigen unknown. Every single patient, without exception, relapsed after autologous stem cell transplantation, and brentuximab vedotin exposure varied. Some clones are missing from TCRdb's copy, which holds only in-frame ones; the method was immunoSEQ multiplex PCR. The sample contains roughly 150,000 clones, 78% of which appear only once. This entry comes from a study of PD-1 blockade in classical Hodgkin lymphoma. Study-wide results and caveats: Complete responders showed a baseline diversity that resembled the diversity of newly diagnosed patients.

Germline V lookup: CDR1 ENHRY, CDR2 SYGVKD. V shed 6 bases, J shed 7 bases, and the junction held 21 bases outside the gene matches. CDR3 length: 21 residues. The sample was peripheral blood mononuclear cells (PBMCs), taken before the second cycle of nivolumab. The chain is built from TRBV10-3 and TRBJ2-1; 16 nucleotides align to TRBD2. The sequence was collected from a human donor with classical Hodgkin lymphoma. DNA of the CDR3: TGTGCCATCAGGGGGAGGCAGGAGACCGGGACTAGCGGGAGGGCGCTGAATGAGCAGTTCTTC. This translates into CAIRGRQETGTSGRALNEQFF.